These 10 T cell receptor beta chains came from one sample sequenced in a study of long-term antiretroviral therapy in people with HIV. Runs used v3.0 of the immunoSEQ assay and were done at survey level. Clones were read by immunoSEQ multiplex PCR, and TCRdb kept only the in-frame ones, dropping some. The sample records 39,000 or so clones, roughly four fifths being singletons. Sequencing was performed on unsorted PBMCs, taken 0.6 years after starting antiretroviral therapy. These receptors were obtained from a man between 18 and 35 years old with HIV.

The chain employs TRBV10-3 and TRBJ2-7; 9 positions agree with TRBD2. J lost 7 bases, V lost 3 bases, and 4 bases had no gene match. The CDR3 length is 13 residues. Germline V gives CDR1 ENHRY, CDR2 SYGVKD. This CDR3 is CAISEIAGEEQYF. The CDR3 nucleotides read TGTGCCATCAGTGAAATAGCGGGAGAAGAGCAGTACTTC.

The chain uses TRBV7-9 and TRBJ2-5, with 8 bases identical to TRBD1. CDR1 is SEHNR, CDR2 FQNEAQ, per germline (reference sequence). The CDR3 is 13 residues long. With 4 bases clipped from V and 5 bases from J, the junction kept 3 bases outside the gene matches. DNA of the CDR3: TGTGCCAGCAGCTCCAGGGGGCCGGAGACCCAGTACTTC. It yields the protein CASSSRGPETQYF.

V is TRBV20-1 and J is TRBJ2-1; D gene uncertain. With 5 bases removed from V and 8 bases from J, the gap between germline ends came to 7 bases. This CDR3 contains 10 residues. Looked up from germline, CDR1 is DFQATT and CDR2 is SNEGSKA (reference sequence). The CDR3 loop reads CSADGHEQFF. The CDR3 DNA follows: TGCAGTGCTGACGGCCATGAGCAGTTCTTC.

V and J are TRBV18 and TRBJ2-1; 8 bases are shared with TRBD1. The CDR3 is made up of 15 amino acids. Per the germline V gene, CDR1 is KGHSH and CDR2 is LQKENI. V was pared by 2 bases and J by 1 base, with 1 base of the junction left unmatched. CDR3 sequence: CASSPRQGSYNEQFF. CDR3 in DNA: TGTGCCAGCTCACCAAGACAGGGGTCCTACAATGAGCAGTTCTTC.

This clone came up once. Here the CDR3 reads CASSPYREDEQFF. The CDR3 coding sequence is TGTGCCAGCTCACCCTACCGGGAGGATGAGCAGTTCTTC. The chain has TRBV18 and TRBJ2-1; 7 bases line up with TRBD2. V dropped 3 bases and J dropped 8; count of bases not matched to a gene: 4. Germline V lookup: CDR1 KGHSH, CDR2 LQKENI. CDR3 size: 13 residues.

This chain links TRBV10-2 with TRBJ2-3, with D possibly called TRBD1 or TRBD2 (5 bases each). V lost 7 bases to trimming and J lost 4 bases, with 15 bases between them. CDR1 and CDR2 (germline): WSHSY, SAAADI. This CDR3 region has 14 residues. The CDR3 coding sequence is TGCGCCAGCAATCAGGGAGTAGGGGCAGATACGCAGTATTTT. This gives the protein CASNQGVGADTQYF.

CDR3 region: CASQLRAGSPEQPQHF. CDR3 coding DNA: TGTGCCAGCCAACTCAGGGCTGGAAGCCCTGAACAGCCCCAGCATTTT. The chain links TRBV27 to TRBJ1-5; weak D call: TRBD1 (5 bases). Germline loops: CDR1 MNHEY, CDR2 SMNVEV (reference sequence). CDR3 length equals 16 residues. Trimming pared 8 bases from V and 7 bases from J, leaving 24 bases between.

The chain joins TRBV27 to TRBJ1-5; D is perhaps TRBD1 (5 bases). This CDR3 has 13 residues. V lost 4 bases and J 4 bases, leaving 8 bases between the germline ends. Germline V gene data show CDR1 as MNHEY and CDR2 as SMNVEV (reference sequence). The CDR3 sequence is CASSSWGNQPQHF. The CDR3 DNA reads TGTGCCAGCAGTTCTTGGGGGAATCAGCCCCAGCATTTT.

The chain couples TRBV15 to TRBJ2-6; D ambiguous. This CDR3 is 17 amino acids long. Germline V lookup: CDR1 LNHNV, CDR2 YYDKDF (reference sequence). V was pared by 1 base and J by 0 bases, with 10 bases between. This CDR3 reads CATSRGWRSSGANVLTF. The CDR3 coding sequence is TGTGCCACCAGCAGAGGGTGGCGCAGCTCTGGGGCCAACGTCCTGACTTTC.

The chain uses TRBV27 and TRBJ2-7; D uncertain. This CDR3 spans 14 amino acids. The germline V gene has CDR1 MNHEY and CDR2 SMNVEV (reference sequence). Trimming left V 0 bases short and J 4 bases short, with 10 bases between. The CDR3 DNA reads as TGTGCCAGCAGTTTATCGGCCGGAAAGTACGAGCAGTACTTC. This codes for CASSLSAGKYEQYF.